This TCR beta chain was captured in a study of CD8 T cells in Susac syndrome. Trimming left V 3 bases short and J 8 bases short, with 11 bases between. This CDR3 spans 12 amino acids. Germline V gives CDR1 DFQATT, CDR2 SNEGSKA (reference sequence). RNA was extracted with the RNeasy kit, and a quantity of 0.5 to 1 ug was reverse transcribed using random hexamers. TCRdb re-called the immunoSEQ multiplex PCR reads through MiXCR, storing one row per CDR3 protein. Seen here are 50,000 to 55,000 distinct CDR3 sequences, about 95% observed once, and the top ten hold less than 0.8%. The chain is built from TRBV20-1 and TRBJ2-1, with D unclear. This sequence was found in a human donor with Susac syndrome. Sequencing was carried out using CD8+ T cells from PBMCs. CDR3 DNA: TGCAGTGCTAGGAGGTTGCTGGATGAGCAGTTCTTC. Its protein is CSARRLLDEQFF.